This T cell receptor beta chain was retrieved from a study of identical twins' blood T cells. V shed 2 bases and J shed 4 bases, with 12 bases lying between them. Germline V lookup: CDR1 SGHTA, CDR2 FQGNSA. This CDR3 has 15 amino acids. Only a few counts were recorded for this clonotype. TCRdb redid the calling of the 5' RACE reads with MiXCR, one entry per CDR3 protein. The repertoire includes hundreds of thousands of distinct CDR3 sequences, roughly 30% of them detected once, and around 5.6% sits in the top ten. The rearrangement joins TRBV7-2 to TRBJ2-1; D not certain. This TCR derives from a woman aged 18-49 years in good health. The sample was PBMCs. The CDR3 loop reads CASSLMGNSYNEQFF. In DNA, the CDR3 is TGTGCCAGCAGCTTAATGGGAAACAGTTACAATGAGCAGTTCTTC.